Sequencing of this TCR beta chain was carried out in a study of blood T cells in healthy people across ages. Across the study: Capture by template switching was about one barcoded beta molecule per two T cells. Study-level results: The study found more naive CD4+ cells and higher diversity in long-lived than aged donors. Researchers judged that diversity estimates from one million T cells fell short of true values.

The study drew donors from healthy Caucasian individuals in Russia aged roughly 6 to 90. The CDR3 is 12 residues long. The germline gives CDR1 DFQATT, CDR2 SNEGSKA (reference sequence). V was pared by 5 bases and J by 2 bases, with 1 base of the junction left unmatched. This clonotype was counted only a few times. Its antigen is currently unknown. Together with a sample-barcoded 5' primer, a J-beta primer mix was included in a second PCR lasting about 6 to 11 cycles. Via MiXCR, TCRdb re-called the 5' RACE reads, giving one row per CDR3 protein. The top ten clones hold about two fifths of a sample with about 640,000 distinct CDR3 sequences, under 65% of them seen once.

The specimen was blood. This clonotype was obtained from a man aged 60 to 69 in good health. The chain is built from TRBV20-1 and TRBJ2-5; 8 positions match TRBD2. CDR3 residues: CSAGTRQETQYF. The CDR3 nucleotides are TGCAGTGCTGGGACTAGACAAGAGACCCAGTACTTC.